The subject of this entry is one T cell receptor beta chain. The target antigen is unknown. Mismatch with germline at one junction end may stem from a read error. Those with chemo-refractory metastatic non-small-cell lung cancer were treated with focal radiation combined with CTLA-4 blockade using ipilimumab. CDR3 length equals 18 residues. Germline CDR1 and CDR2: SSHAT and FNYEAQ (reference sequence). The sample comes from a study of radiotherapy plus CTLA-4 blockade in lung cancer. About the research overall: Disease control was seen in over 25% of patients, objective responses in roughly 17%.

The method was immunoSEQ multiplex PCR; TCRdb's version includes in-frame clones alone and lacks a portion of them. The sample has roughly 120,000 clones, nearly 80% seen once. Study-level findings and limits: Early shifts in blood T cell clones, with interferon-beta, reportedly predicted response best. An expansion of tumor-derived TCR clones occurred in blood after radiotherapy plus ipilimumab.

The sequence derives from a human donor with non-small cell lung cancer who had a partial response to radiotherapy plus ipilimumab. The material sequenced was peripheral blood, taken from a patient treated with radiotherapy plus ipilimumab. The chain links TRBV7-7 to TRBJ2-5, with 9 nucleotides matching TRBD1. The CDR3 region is CASSFAPGLTGGQETQYF. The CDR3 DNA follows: TGTGCTAGCAGCTTCGCCCCGGGGTTGACAGGGGGCCAAGAGACCCAGTACTTC.